The source of this T cell receptor beta chain is a study of identical twins. TCRdb passed the 5' RACE reads through MiXCR, listing each CDR3 protein once. This sample has hundreds of thousands of distinct CDR3 sequences; about 7% occur once, and the top ten carry around 3.4%. The CDR3 length is 15 residues. Looked up from germline, CDR1 is MDHEN and CDR2 is SYDVKM. Trimming removed 6 bases from V and 3 bases from J, with 12 bases in between. These data also formed part of another study, on yellow fever vaccine responses in identical twins.

The receptor comes from a woman aged 18-30 years in good health. The source material was memory (CD45RO+) T cells sorted from blood. V gene TRBV28 combines with J gene TRBJ2-6; D is undetermined. This chain's CDR3 is CASSREGYGANVLTF. In DNA, the CDR3 is TGTGCCAGCAGCCGCGAAGGGTATGGGGCCAACGTCCTGACTTTC.